These 23 T cell receptor beta chains came from one sample sequenced in a study of monozygotic twins with inflammatory bowel disease. From the 5' RACE reads, TCRdb lists one entry per CDR3 protein and no DNA. The sample table sets out 110,000 to 150,000 distinct CDR3 sequences. The specimen was blood. These receptors originate from a human donor with ulcerative colitis or Crohn's disease, or a healthy co-twin of an affected twin (not recorded which).

The V gene is TRBV6-1, the J gene TRBJ2-7; the TCRdb call, TRBD2, lacks DNA for checking. This CDR3 comprises 16 residues. The germline V gene has CDR1 MNHNS and CDR2 SASEGT. The CDR3 region is CASSEAQRTPGYEQYF.

The gene calls are TRBV7-8 and TRBJ1-4; no DNA is available, so the TRBD1 call from TCRdb remains unchecked. This CDR3 is built from 16 residues. The germline V gene has CDR1 SGHVS and CDR2 FQNEAQ. The CDR3 spells CASSTGSTDGNEKLFF.

The genes are TRBV5-5 and TRBJ1-2; the D call of TRBD1 rests on TCRdb alone, since no DNA is present to check it. The CDR3 runs 15 residues. Looked up from germline, CDR1 is SGHKS and CDR2 is YYEKEE (reference sequence). The CDR3 loop is CASSLVGGRDYGYTF.

The CDR3 protein is CASSQDFSSPQPQHF. The chain carries TRBV3-1 and TRBJ1-5. The germline gives CDR1 LGHDT, CDR2 YNNKEL (reference sequence). This CDR3 spans 15 amino acids.

This rearrangement joins TRBV7-2 to TRBJ2-5; lacking DNA, the TRBD2 call made by TCRdb goes unchecked. The germline V gene encodes CDR1 SGHTA and CDR2 FQGNSA. CDR3 length: 15 amino acids. This CDR3 reads CASLALGTAQETQYF.

The chain combines TRBV7-9 with TRBJ2-7. The CDR3 totals 15 residues. Germline V gives CDR1 SEHNR, CDR2 FQNEAQ (reference sequence). CDR3 residues: CASSLAADGHHEQYF.

The chain has TRBV6-1 and TRBJ1-1. The V gene's germline CDR1 is MNHNS and CDR2 SASEGT. The CDR3 loop spans 13 amino acids. The CDR3 loop is CASSPVVNTEAFF.

The chain's CDR3 is CASRGLAYNEQFF. The chain carries TRBV10-2 and TRBJ2-1; the D call from TCRdb, TRBD2, cannot be confirmed without DNA. The germline gives CDR1 WSHSY, CDR2 SAAADI. The CDR3 has 13 amino acids.

The chain couples TRBV7-2 to TRBJ2-5; TCRdb's D call, TRBD1, is unchecked because there is no DNA. In germline, CDR1 is SGHTA, CDR2 FQGNSA. CDR3 length: 15 residues. The CDR3 loop reads CASSLKGGAPLTQYF.

The chain couples TRBV20-1 to TRBJ1-5. Germline V gene lookup returns CDR1 DFQATT and CDR2 SNEGSKA (reference sequence). The CDR3 length is 14 residues. This CDR3 is CSARDGPSDQPQHF.

The rearrangement links TRBV28 to TRBJ1-1; TCRdb lists TRBD1, though no DNA is available to test this call. CDR3 size: 19 residues. The germline V gene encodes CDR1 MDHEN and CDR2 SYDVKM. The CDR3 loop reads CASSFSETGSWGMNTEAFF. Filled out from reference TRBV28 and TRBJ1-1, the complete variable domain reads DVKVTQSSRYLVKRTGEKVFLECVQDMDHENMFWYRQDPGLGLRLIYFSYDVKMKEKGDIPEGYSVSREKKERFSLILESASTNQTSMYLCASSFSETGSWGMNTEAFFGQGTRLTVV.

J is TRBJ2-7 and V is TRBV10-3. The germline V gene encodes CDR1 ENHRY and CDR2 SYGVKD. The CDR3 loop spans 11 amino acids. CDR3 sequence: CAISSGYEQYF.

The chain has TRBV5-5 and TRBJ1-2. The CDR3 sequence is 16 residues long. In germline, CDR1 is SGHKS, CDR2 YYEKEE (reference sequence). CDR3: CASSLNPRSVFSGYTF.

This rearrangement joins TRBV12-3 or TRBV12-4 to TRBJ1-1. CDR3 size: 11 residues. This CDR3 reads CASRATVEAFF.

This rearrangement joins TRBV11-2 to TRBJ1-5; the D call of TRBD1 rests on TCRdb alone, since no DNA is present to check it. The CDR3 consists of 13 residues. CDR1 is SGHAT, CDR2 FQNNGV, per germline. CDR3 residues: CASSWDRNQPQHF.

The chain joins TRBV7-2 to TRBJ1-5. The CDR3 runs to 14 residues. CDR1 SGHTA and CDR2 FQGNSA come from the germline V gene. CDR3 amino acids: CASSLGRENQPQHF.

CDR3 sequence reads: CASSLFSGEQYF. The chain links TRBV7-8 to TRBJ2-7; TCRdb calls TRBD1, which cannot be checked without DNA. In germline, CDR1 is SGHVS, CDR2 FQNEAQ. The CDR3 is 12 residues long.

The rearrangement links TRBV5-1 to TRBJ1-5. Germline V CDR1 and CDR2: SGHRS, YFSETQ. The CDR3 is 15 amino acids. The chain's CDR3 is CASSLLPYSNQPQHF.

The genes are TRBV11-2 and TRBJ1-6. The CDR3 is 16 residues long. The germline V gene encodes CDR1 SGHAT and CDR2 FQNNGV. This CDR3 is CASSPRRNTNNSPLHF.

V usage is TRBV20-1 and J usage is TRBJ2-2; absent DNA, TCRdb's TRBD1 call cannot be checked. Germline V gene lookup returns CDR1 DFQATT and CDR2 SNEGSKA (reference sequence). CDR3 length equals 14 residues. The CDR3 region is CSARKTGSTGELFF.

This chain joins TRBV5-6 and TRBJ2-1; TCRdb picks TRBD2, but there is no DNA to check that call. Germline V gives CDR1 SGHDT, CDR2 YYEEEE. The CDR3 totals 16 residues. The CDR3 here is CASSLVGGNAYNEQFF. Full variable domain (outside the CDR3, taken from reference TRBV5-6 and TRBJ2-1): DAGVTQSPTHLIKTRGQQVTLRCSPKSGHDTVSWYQQALGQGPQFIFQYYEEEERQRGNFPDRFSGHQFPNYSSELNVNALLLGDSALYLCASSLVGGNAYNEQFFGPGTRLTVL.

This chain uses TRBV7-3 with TRBJ2-7; TCRdb designates TRBD1, a call that cannot be tested without DNA. The germline CDR1 and CDR2 sequences are SGHTA and FQGTGA. The CDR3 sequence is 14 residues long. CDR3 in amino acids: CASSRDRASDEQYF.

This chain uses TRBV19 with TRBJ2-1; lacking DNA, the TRBD1 call made by TCRdb goes unchecked. Germline assignment: CDR1 LNHDA and CDR2 SQIVND (reference sequence). This CDR3 is built from 14 residues. This chain's CDR3 is CASSIGGPSNEQFF.